This TCR beta chain is from a study of persistence of HIV-infected CD4 T cells. The wider study: The sample holds CD4+ T cells responsive to CMV or HIV-1 Gag. Overall study findings and caveats: CMV- and Gag-responding cells had lower TCRbeta richness than CD3/CD28-responding cells.

Germline CDR1 reads KGHSH; CDR2 reads LQKENI. Trimming removed 6 bases from V and 7 bases from J, with 18 bases in between. CDR3 length equals 14 residues. This clone was seen once. The target antigen is unknown. Stimulation used around 10 ug/mL lysate from CMV-infected fibroblasts. CD40L-negative CD69-negative CD45RO-high memory CD4+ T cells were sorted as populations depleted of antigen-responding cells. A roughly 20-hour stimulation of CD8-depleted PBMCs used anti-CD28/CD49d costimulation, CD40-blocking antibody and enfuvirtide. The libraries were made with immunoSEQ version 4 in survey mode. Each sample used up to 1 ug genomic DNA diluted to roughly 10 ng/uL. Produced via immunoSEQ multiplex PCR; TCRdb's table is partial and in-frame only. This table has roughly 34,000 clones, 82% appearing once.

This receptor was identified in an adult man with HIV who was CMV-seropositive. The J gene is TRBJ1-1, the V gene TRBV18; D ambiguous. Sequencing was performed on CD4+ T cells sorted from PBMCs after roughly 18-hour stimulation, taken from a patient who received antiretroviral therapy. CDR3 region: CASSRGGSSLEAFF. The CDR3 DNA reads TGTGCCAGCTCGCGGGGAGGGAGCAGCCTTGAAGCTTTCTTT.